What follows are 21 T cell receptor beta chains derived from one specimen sequenced in a study of OX40 agonist ivuxolimab in advanced cancers. Clones were sequenced by immunoSEQ multiplex PCR, and TCRdb holds only the in-frame ones, with some missing. The sample yields approximately 77,000 clones, around 82% seen once. Sequencing used CD4+ or CD8+ T cells sorted from blood, obtained in a trial of the OX40 agonist ivuxolimab. The receptors here all came from an adult with an advanced solid tumor such as melanoma, head and neck, liver or kidney cancer.

The chain is built from TRBV29-1 and TRBJ2-5, with TRBD1 matching 9 bases. The ends lost 6 bases at V and 8 bases at J; junction bases unmatched: 7. Germline V gene sequence: CDR1 SQVTM, CDR2 ANQGSEA. This CDR3 is built from 12 residues. CDR3 DNA sequence: TGCAGCGTAGAACAGGGGGCAGAAACCCAGTACTTC. It specifies CSVEQGAETQYF.

The chain uses TRBV7-3 and TRBJ2-1; D is possibly TRBD1 (6 bases). Germline CDR1 is SGHTA and CDR2 is FQGTGA. V lost 5 bases and J 5 bases, leaving 25 bases between the germline ends. The CDR3 is 18 amino acids. The CDR3 nucleotides read TGTGCCAGCAGCCGCAAAATGGGGTGGACAGACAGAGACAATGAGCAGTTCTTC. This encodes CASSRKMGWTDRDNEQFF.

This chain joins TRBV19 and TRBJ2-7; D may match TRBD1 or TRBD2 (7 bases each). Trimming took off 6 bases at V and 4 bases at J, with 22 bases between the two ends. CDR3 length: 16 residues. Germline V gene sequence: CDR1 LNHDA, CDR2 SQIVND (reference sequence). The CDR3 here is CASSNAGGERVYEQYF. CDR3 nucleotides: TGTGCCAGTAGCAACGCAGGGGGGGAAAGGGTGTACGAGCAGTACTTC.

The rearrangement joins TRBV19 to TRBJ2-5; TRBD2 aligns across 10 bases. V shed 4 bases, J shed 0 bases, and the junction held 14 bases outside the gene matches. The CDR3 covers 19 residues. Germline CDR1 and CDR2: LNHDA and SQIVND (reference sequence). As DNA, the CDR3 is TGTGCCAGTAGTAAGGGCGAGGCTAGCGGGAGTTCTGACCAAGAGACCCAGTACTTC. This encodes CASSKGEASGSSDQETQYF.

This clone has just a few counts. The chain recombines TRBV11-2 with TRBJ1-3; D not resolved. Germline CDR1 is SGHAT and CDR2 is FQNNGV. Trimming shortened V by 0 bases and J by 1 base, and 4 bases separated the two germline ends. The CDR3 runs 14 residues. The CDR3 sequence is CASSLEGSGNTIYF. CDR3 bases: TGTGCCAGCAGCTTAGAGGGATCTGGAAACACCATATATTTT.

The V and J genes are TRBV2 and TRBJ1-6; D not resolved. The V end was cut by 1 base, the J end by 9 bases, with 10 bases between. CDR1 and CDR2 (germline): SNHLY, FYNNEI. This CDR3 spans 14 amino acids. The CDR3 sequence is CASSEGVGVSPLHF. In nucleotides, the CDR3 is TGTGCCAGCAGTGAAGGGGTTGGGGTTTCACCCCTCCACTTT.

The CDR3 DNA reads TGTGCCAGCAGTTACGGACCCCACCAAGAGACCCAGTACTTC. Its translation: CASSYGPHQETQYF. J is TRBJ2-5 and V is TRBV6-5, with no clear D. Trimming left V 2 bases short and J 0 bases short, with 7 bases between. Germline assignment: CDR1 MNHEY and CDR2 SVGAGI. The CDR3 covers 14 residues.

The chain recombines TRBV6-1 with TRBJ1-5; possible D gene TRBD1, 5 bases. This CDR3 spans 14 amino acids. V was pared by 4 bases and J by 1 base, with 8 bases between. Germline V lookup: CDR1 MNHNS, CDR2 SASEGT. CDR3 in DNA: TGTGCCAGCAGTGGGGACGGGAGCAATCAGCCCCAGCATTTT. This codes for CASSGDGSNQPQHF.

Comments on this clone: No conserved phenylalanine or tryptophan ends this CDR3, so it is likely a read error. The chain recombines TRBV7-3 with TRBJ1-1, with 9 nucleotides matching TRBD1. The ends lost 5 bases at V and 1 base at J; junction bases unmatched: 5. The CDR3 loop spans 15 amino acids. CDR1 is SGHTA, CDR2 FQGTGA, per germline. CDR3 loop: CASSPGQGQNTEAFL. Here the CDR3 DNA reads TGTGCCAGCAGCCCGGGACAGGGCCAGAACACTGAAGCTTTCCTT.

The genes are TRBV19 and TRBJ2-3, with D perhaps TRBD1 (6 bases). CDR1 is LNHDA and CDR2 is SQIVND in the germline V gene (reference sequence). The V end was cut by 1 base, the J end by 4 bases, with 9 bases between. The CDR3 contains 14 residues. The CDR3 region is CASSIGGGADTQYF. The CDR3 DNA reads TGTGCCAGTAGTATAGGAGGGGGAGCAGATACGCAGTATTTT.

The chain uses TRBV11-3 and TRBJ2-1; 9 bases are shared with TRBD1. CDR3 length: 16 residues. V shed 5 bases and J 2 bases; nucleotides not matched to a gene: 7. Per germline, CDR1 SGHNT and CDR2 YENEEA. CDR3 sequence reads: CASSRGQGYTYNEQFF. CDR3 nucleotides: TGTGCCAGCAGCCGCGGACAGGGGTATACCTACAATGAGCAGTTCTTC.

In its sample, this clone was seen a few times. Here the CDR3 DNA reads TGTGCCAGCAGCCGACAGGGGGCGAACTATGGCTACACCTTC. This codes for CASSRQGANYGYTF. The V gene is TRBV7-2, the J gene TRBJ1-2, with 10 positions matching TRBD1. V trimming: 5 bases; J trimming: 2 bases; junction bases outside the gene matches: 2. CDR1 and CDR2 from the germline V gene are SGHTA and FQGNSA. There are 14 residues in the CDR3.

As regards this clone: Different DNA sequences within this sample yield the same CDR3. CDR3 in DNA: TGCGCCAGCAGCTTGCCAGGGGAGACCCAGTACTTC. It translates to CASSLPGETQYF. The chain couples TRBV5-1 to TRBJ2-5, with D perhaps matching TRBD1 (5 bases). The V gene's germline CDR1 is SGHRS and CDR2 YFSETQ. The ends were cut back, 1 base at V and 5 bases at J, with 6 bases in the middle. The CDR3 runs to 12 residues.

The chain uses TRBV11-3 and TRBJ2-5; 7 bases map to TRBD2. Germline V gene lookup returns CDR1 SGHNT and CDR2 YENEEA. V shed 4 bases, J shed 2 bases, and the junction held 4 bases outside the gene matches. This CDR3 has 14 amino acids. CDR3 region: CASSWRGSQETQYF. The CDR3, as DNA: TGTGCCAGCAGCTGGCGGGGGTCTCAAGAGACCCAGTACTTC. The whole variable domain, filled in from reference TRBV11-3 and TRBJ2-5, reads EAGVVQSPRYKIIEKKQPVAFWCNPISGHNTLYWYLQNLGQGPELLIRYENEEAVDDSQLPKDRFSAERLKGVDSTLKIQPAELGDSAVYLCASSWRGSQETQYFGPGTRLLVL.

Of note for this clone: The conserved closing phenylalanine or tryptophan is absent in this CDR3, likely reflecting a read error. No DNA is shown, since the ends of the CDR3 on it are uncertain; the CDR3 is the one TCRdb lists. The chain recombines TRBV5-4 with TRBJ1-2. Germline values: CDR1 SGHNT, CDR2 YYREEE (reference sequence). Termini included, the CDR3 measures 15 amino acids. CDR3 sequence reads: CASSFGGPLERTEVI.

The CDR3 reads CASSRWGGPYNEQFF. CDR3 nucleotides: TGTGCCAGCAGCCGGTGGGGGGGCCCCTACAATGAGCAGTTCTTC. The chain employs TRBV11-2 and TRBJ2-1; D is perhaps TRBD2 (7 bases). The CDR3 extends over 15 amino acids. Trimming stripped 5 bases from V and 2 bases from J, with 13 bases between. CDR1 SGHAT and CDR2 FQNNGV come from the germline V gene.

In its sample, this clone was seen once. CDR3 nucleotide sequence: TGTGCCACGAGCCGGGACTGGTCCTACGAGCAGTACTTC. Protein product: CATSRDWSYEQYF. V is TRBV19 and J is TRBJ2-5; tentative D call: TRBD2 (6 bases). The closer fit of TRBJ2-7 to the DNA end suggests the J call may be wrong. Germline lookup yields CDR1 LNHDA and CDR2 SQIVND (reference sequence). This CDR3 spans 13 amino acids.

This clone was recorded a few times. This CDR3 reads CASSPVSGTGNYGYTF. The CDR3 nucleotides read TGTGCCAGCAGCCCCGTGTCAGGGACGGGCAACTATGGCTACACCTTC. V is TRBV6-9 and J is TRBJ1-2; D is possibly TRBD1 (5 bases). V shed 6 bases and J shed 2 bases, with 19 bases lying between them. The CDR3 is made up of 16 amino acids. The germline gives CDR1 MNHGY, CDR2 SVAAGI.

The rearrangement joins TRBV30 to TRBJ2-7; 8 bases agree with TRBD1. Germline CDR1 GTSNPN, CDR2 SVGIG (reference sequence). The V gene end was trimmed by 2 bases and the J gene end by 1 base; junction bases not matched to a gene: 7. CDR3 length: 15 residues. The CDR3 DNA is TGTGCCTGGAGTCGGGGACAGGCTATATCCTACGAGCAGTACTTC. Translated, it gives CAWSRGQAISYEQYF. Looking up the rest from reference TRBV30 and TRBJ2-7 gives the full variable domain: SQTIHQWPATLVQPVGSPLSLECTVEGTSNPNLYWYRQAAGRGLQLLFYSVGIGQISSEVPQNLSASRPQDRQFILSSKKLLLSDSGFYLCAWSRGQAISYEQYFGPGTRLTVT.

The gene calls are TRBV25-1 and TRBJ2-7; 9 nucleotides agree with TRBD2. Germline trimming cut 1 base from V and 4 bases from J; bases unmatched to any gene: 5. Germline assignment: CDR1 MGHDK and CDR2 SYGVNS. The CDR3 loop spans 15 amino acids. The CDR3 reads CASSEFGSGSYEQYF. The CDR3 DNA sequence: TGTGCCAGCAGTGAATTTGGTAGCGGGAGTTACGAGCAGTACTTC.

The chain has TRBV7-9 and TRBJ2-2; weak D call: TRBD2 (5 bases). V lost 3 bases and J 4 bases, leaving 6 bases between the germline ends. This CDR3 is 13 amino acids long. Per the germline V gene, CDR1 is SEHNR and CDR2 is FQNEAQ (reference sequence). The CDR3 bases are TGTGCCAGCAGCTTCGGGGTCACCGGGGAGCTGTTTTTT. Translating gives CASSFGVTGELFF.